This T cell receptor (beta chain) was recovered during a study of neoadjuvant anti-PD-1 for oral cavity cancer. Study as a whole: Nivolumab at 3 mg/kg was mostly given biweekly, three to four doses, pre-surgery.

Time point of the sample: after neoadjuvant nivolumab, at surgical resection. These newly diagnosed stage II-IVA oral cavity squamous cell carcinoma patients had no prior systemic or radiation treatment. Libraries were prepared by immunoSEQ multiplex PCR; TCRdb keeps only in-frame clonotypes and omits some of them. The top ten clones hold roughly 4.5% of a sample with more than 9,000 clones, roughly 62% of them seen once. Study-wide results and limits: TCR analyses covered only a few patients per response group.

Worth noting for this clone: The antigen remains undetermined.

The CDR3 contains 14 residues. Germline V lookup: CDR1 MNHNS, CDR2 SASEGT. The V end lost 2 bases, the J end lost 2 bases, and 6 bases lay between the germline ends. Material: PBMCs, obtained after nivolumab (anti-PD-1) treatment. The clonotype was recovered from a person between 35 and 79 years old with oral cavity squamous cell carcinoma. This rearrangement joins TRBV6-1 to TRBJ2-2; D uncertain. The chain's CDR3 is CASSERQNTGELFF. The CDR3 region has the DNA TGTGCCAGCAGTGAAAGGCAAAACACCGGGGAGCTGTTTTTT.